This T cell receptor (beta chain) was captured in a study of beta chain features in type 1 diabetes. Remarks on this clone: The target antigen is unknown.

A sort by CD45RO/CCR7/CD25/CD127/CD95/CD27 yielded CD4+ naive, central memory, regulatory and stem cell-like memory cells. Purity above 98% was achieved in all sorted populations. From germline, CDR1 is SGHNT and CDR2 YYREEE (reference sequence). The CDR3 sequence is 15 residues long. Trimming pared 0 bases from V and 0 bases from J, leaving 7 bases between. Reverse transcribing all isolated RNA meant expressed TCRB transcripts were sequenced. The table came from immunoSEQ multiplex PCR; TCRdb's copy has only in-frame clones and leaves some out. Of about 650,000 clones listed, over 10% are singletons. Broader study findings: Resolution of whether HLA type affects TCRB rearrangement was not achieved here. Whatever favoring of shorter templates PCR might show would apply equally to patients and controls. The study found moderately but significantly shorter TCRB CDR3s in all four CD4+ subsets of Type 1 diabetes patients.

The sample consisted of naive CD4+ T cells from blood. This sequence joins TRBV5-4 and TRBJ2-1; no firm D call. This TCR derives from a young man with type 1 diabetes. CDR3 region: CASSLVQSSYNEQFF. The CDR3 bases are TGTGCCAGCAGCTTGGTGCAGAGCTCCTACAATGAGCAGTTCTTC.